Sequencing of this T cell receptor (beta chain) was carried out in a study of identical twins. Findings and limits, study-wide: The study found weaker excess twin sharing in beta out-of-frame sequences. Insertion counts were lower in abundant cord blood beta clonotypes, a trend that memory repertoires did not show. Twin pairs' shared out-of-frame alpha sequences were enriched in low generation probability.

TCRdb re-called the 5' RACE reads with MiXCR, one entry per CDR3 protein. The data contain some 1,700,000 distinct CDR3 sequences, about 32% of them singletons. The CDR3 is 13 residues long. Germline assignment: CDR1 KGHDR and CDR2 SFDVKD. V dropped 5 bases and J dropped 1 base, with 7 bases sitting between them. With respect to this clonotype: As yet, its antigen is unknown.

The J gene is TRBJ1-1, the V gene TRBV24-1; D uncertain. Material for sequencing was cord blood. This receptor was identified in a newborn girl in good health. This CDR3 reads CATSGPTNTEAFF. CDR3 nucleotides: TGTGCCACCAGTGGACCCACGAACACTGAAGCTTTCTTT.